This TCR beta chain was recovered during a study of cytomegalovirus exposure and HLA in healthy donors. Study overall: Prior work identified around 100 million unique TCR beta sequences in approximately 200 million T cells.

PCR employed 60 Vbeta and 13 Jbeta primers. The data were produced by immunoSEQ multiplex PCR, yet TCRdb's version contains in-frame clones alone and is incomplete. Here the sample spans about 190,000 clones, 84% being singletons. The CDR3 consists of 14 residues. V shed 5 bases and J shed 7 bases, with 17 bases lying between them. In germline, CDR1 is MNHNY, CDR2 SVGAGI (reference sequence). This clone was recorded a few times. This sequence joins TRBV6-6 and TRBJ1-1; D might be TRBD1 (6 bases). Input material: PBMCs. This sequence was found in a boy younger than 18 in good health and CMV-seronegative. The CDR3 DNA reads as TGTGCCAGCAGTAAAGACAGGAAAAACCGTGAAGCTTTCTTT. This translates into CASSKDRKNREAFF.